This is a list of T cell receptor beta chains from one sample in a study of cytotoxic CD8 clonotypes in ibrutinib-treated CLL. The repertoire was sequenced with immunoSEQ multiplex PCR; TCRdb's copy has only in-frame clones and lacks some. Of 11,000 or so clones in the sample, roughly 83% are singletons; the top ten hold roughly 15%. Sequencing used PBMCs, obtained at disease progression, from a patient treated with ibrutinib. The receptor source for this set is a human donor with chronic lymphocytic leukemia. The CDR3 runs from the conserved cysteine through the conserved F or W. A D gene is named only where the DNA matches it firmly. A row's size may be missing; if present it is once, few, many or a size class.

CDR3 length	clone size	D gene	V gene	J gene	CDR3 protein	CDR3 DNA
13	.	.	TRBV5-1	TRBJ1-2	CASSTSGDYGYTF	TGCGCCAGCAGCACCTCAGGTGACTATGGCTACACCTTC
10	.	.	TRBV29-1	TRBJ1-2	CSVEEYVYTF	TGCAGCGTTGAGGAGTATGTCTACACCTTC
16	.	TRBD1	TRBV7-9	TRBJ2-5	CASSSGDRGLGETQYF	TGTGCCAGCAGTTCCGGTGACAGGGGGCTTGGGGAGACCCAGTACTTC
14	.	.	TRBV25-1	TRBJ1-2	CASSYQERNYGYTF	TGTGCCAGCTCCTACCAAGAAAGGAACTATGGCTACACCTTC
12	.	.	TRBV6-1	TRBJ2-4	CASRTELNIQYF	TGTGCCAGTCGGACGGAACTAAACATTCAGTACTTC
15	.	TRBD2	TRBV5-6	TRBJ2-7	CASSLPTSRAYEQYF	TGTGCCAGCAGCTTGCCGACTAGCCGTGCCTACGAGCAGTACTTC
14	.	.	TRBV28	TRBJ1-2	CASSWGGGVYGYTF	TGTGCCAGCAGCTGGGGGGGAGGCGTCTATGGCTACACCTTC
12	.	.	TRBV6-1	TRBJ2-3	CASSENRYTQYF	TGTGCCAGCAGTGAAAATAGATATACGCAGTATTTT
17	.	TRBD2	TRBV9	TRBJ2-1	CASSASPGGRSYNEQFF	TGTGCCAGCAGCGCCTCTCCGGGGGGGCGCTCCTACAATGAGCAGTTCTTC
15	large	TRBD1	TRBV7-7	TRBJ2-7	CASSFGTGDTYEQYF	TGTGCTAGCAGCTTCGGGACAGGGGACACCTACGAGCAGTACTTC
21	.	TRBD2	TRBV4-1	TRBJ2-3	CASSQDQGLAGGLVSTDTQYF	TGCGCCAGCAGCCAAGATCAGGGACTAGCGGGAGGGCTGGTCAGCACAGATACGCAGTATTTT
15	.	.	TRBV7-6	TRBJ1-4	CASSLRASTNEKLFF	TGTGCCAGCAGCTTGCGGGCATCAACTAATGAAAAACTGTTTTTT
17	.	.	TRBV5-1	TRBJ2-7	CASSSTGRDLSSYEQYF	TGCGCCAGCAGCTCCACGGGAAGGGACCTAAGCTCCTACGAGCAGTACTTC